Reported below is one TCR beta chain. The source of the sample is a study of blood T cell repertoires in COVID-19. The wider study: The United States, Italy and Spain supplied acute and convalescent COVID-19 samples. The cDNA or gDNA used as material had been derived from T cells, B-cell-depleted T cells, or PBMCs.

V gave up 0 bases and J gave up 1 base; unmatched junction bases: 7. The CDR3 loop spans 19 amino acids. Germline CDR1 is SGHAT and CDR2 is FQNNGV. As handled by the study authors: Quantification of nucleated cells was approximated via reference gene primer amplification. Produced via immunoSEQ multiplex PCR; TCRdb's table is partial and in-frame only. V and J calls and clone size follow that table, whereas D and trimming were derived from the DNA. Among 150,000 or so clones listed, about 87% were seen once. Sequenced: peripheral blood. The J gene is TRBJ1-3, the V gene TRBV11-2, with 12 bases that match TRBD1. The sequence was obtained from a man older than 75 with acute or convalescent COVID-19. Here the CDR3 reads CASSLDPGQGAISGNTIYF. The CDR3 DNA follows: TGTGCCAGCAGCTTAGACCCGGGACAGGGGGCTATATCTGGAAACACCATATATTTT.